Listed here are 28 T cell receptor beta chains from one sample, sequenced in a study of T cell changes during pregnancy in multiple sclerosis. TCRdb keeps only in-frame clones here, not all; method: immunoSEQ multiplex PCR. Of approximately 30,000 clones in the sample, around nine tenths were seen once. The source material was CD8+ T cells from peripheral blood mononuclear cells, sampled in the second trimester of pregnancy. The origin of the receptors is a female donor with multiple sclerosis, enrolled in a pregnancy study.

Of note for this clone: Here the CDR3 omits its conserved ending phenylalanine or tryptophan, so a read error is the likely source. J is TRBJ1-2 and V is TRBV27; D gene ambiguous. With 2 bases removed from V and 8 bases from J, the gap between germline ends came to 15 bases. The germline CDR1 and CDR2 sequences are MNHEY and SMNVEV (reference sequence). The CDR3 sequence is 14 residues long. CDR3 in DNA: TGTGCCAGCAGTTTAAACCCGGCCACGGGAGGCTACACCCTC. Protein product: CASSLNPATGGYTL.

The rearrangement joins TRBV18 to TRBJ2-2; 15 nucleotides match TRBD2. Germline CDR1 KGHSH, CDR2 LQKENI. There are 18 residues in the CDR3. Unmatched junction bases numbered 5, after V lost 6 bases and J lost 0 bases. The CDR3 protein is CASSPGLAGGPNTGELFF. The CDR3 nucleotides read TGTGCCAGCTCCCCGGGACTAGCGGGGGGCCCGAACACCGGGGAGCTGTTTTTT.

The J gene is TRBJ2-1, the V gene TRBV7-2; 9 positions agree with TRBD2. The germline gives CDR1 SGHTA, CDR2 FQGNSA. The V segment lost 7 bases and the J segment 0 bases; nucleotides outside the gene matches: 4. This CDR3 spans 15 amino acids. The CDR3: CASTATSGSYNEQFF. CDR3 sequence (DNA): TGTGCCAGCACCGCGACTAGCGGCTCCTACAATGAGCAGTTCTTC.

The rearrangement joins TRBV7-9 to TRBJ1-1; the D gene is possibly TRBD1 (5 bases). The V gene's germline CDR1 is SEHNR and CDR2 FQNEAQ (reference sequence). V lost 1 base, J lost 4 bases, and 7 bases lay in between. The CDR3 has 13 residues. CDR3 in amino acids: CASSLGGGTEAFF. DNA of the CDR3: TGTGCCAGCAGCTTAGGGGGGGGCACTGAAGCTTTCTTT. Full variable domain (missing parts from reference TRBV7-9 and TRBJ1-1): DTGVSQNPRHKITKRGQNVTFRCDPISEHNRLYWYRQTLGQGPEFLTYFQNEAQLEKSRLLSDRFSAERPKGSFSTLEIQRTEQGDSAMYLCASSLGGGTEAFFGQGTRLTVV.

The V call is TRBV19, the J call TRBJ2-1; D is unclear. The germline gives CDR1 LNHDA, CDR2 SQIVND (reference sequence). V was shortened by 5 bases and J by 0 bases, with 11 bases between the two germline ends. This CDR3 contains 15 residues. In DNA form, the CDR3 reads TGTGCCAGTAGTCTCTCGGTAAGCTCCTACAATGAGCAGTTCTTC. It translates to CASSLSVSSYNEQFF.

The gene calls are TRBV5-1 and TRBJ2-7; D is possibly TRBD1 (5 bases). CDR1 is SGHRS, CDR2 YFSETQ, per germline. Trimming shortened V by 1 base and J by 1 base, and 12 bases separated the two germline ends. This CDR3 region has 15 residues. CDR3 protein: CASSLSDTLSYEQYF. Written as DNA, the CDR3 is TGCGCCAGCAGCTTGTCGGACACGCTATCCTACGAGCAGTACTTC.

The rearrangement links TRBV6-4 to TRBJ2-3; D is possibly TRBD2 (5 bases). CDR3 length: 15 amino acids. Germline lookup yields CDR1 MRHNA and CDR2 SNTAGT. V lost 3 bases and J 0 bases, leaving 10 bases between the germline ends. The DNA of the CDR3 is TGTGCCAGCAGTGAACGGACGGGGAGCACAGATACGCAGTATTTT. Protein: CASSERTGSTDTQYF.

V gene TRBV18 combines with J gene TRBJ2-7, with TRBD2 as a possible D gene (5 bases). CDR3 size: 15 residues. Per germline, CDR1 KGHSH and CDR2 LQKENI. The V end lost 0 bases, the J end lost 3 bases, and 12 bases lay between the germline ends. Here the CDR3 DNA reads TGTGCCAGCTCACCACCACCCGGGAACTTCTACGAGCAGTACTTC. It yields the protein CASSPPPGNFYEQYF.

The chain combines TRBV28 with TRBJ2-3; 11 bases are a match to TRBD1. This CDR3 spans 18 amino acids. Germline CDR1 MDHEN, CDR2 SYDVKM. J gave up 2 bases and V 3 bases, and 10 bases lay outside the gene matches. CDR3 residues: CASSFPPRTGGPTDTQYF. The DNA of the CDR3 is TGTGCCAGCAGTTTCCCCCCCCGGACAGGGGGCCCCACAGATACGCAGTATTTT.

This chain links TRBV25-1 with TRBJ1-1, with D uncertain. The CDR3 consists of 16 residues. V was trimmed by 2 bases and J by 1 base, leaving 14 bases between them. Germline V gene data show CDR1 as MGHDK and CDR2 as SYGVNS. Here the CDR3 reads CASSEVRFTRNTEAFF. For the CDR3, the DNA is TGTGCCAGCAGTGAAGTAAGATTCACACGGAACACTGAAGCTTTCTTT.

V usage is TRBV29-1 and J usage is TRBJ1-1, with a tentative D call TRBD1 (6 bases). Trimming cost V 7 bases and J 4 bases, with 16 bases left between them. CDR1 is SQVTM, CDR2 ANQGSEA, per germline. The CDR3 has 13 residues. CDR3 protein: CSGTQGEGTEAFF. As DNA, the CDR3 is TGCAGCGGGACACAGGGAGAGGGCACTGAAGCTTTCTTT. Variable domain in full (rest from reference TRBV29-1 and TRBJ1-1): SAVISQKPSRDICQRGTSLTIQCQVDSQVTMMFWYRQQPGQSLTLIATANQGSEATYESGFVIDKFPISRPNLTFSTLTVSNMSPEDSSIYLCSGTQGEGTEAFFGQGTRLTVV.

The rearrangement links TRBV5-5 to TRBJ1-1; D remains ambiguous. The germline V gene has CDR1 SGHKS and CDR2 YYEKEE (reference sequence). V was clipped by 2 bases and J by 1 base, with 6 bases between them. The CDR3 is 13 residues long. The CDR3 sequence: CASSFGRNTEAFF. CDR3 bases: TGTGCCAGCAGCTTCGGGAGGAACACTGAAGCTTTCTTT.

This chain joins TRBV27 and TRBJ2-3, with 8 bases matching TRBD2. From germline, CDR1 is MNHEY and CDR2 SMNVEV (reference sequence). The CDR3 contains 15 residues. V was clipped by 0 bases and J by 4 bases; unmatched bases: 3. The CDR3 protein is CASSLSRGAPDTQYF. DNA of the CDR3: TGTGCCAGCAGTTTATCGCGGGGGGCCCCAGATACGCAGTATTTT.

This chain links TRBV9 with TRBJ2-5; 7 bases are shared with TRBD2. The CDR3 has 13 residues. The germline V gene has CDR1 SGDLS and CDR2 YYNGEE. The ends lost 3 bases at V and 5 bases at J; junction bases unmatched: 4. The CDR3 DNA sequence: TGTGCCAGCAGCGCGGGAGGTAGTGAGACCCAGTACTTC. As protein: CASSAGGSETQYF.

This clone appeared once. The CDR3 protein is CASSLVSQARSYEQYF. The CDR3 nucleotides are TGTGCCAGCAGCTTAGTTTCCCAGGCCCGCTCCTACGAGCAGTACTTC. J is TRBJ2-7 and V is TRBV11-2; no clear D. The CDR3 spans 16 residues. Trimming took off 1 base at V and 0 bases at J, with 13 bases between the two ends. Germline CDR1 is SGHAT and CDR2 is FQNNGV.

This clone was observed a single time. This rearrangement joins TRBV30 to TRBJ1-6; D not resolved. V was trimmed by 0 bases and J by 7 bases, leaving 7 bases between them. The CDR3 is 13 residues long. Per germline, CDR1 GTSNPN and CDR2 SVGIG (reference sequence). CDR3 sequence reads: CAWSVLRNSPLHF. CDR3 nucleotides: TGTGCCTGGAGTGTACTAAGAAATTCACCCCTCCACTTT.

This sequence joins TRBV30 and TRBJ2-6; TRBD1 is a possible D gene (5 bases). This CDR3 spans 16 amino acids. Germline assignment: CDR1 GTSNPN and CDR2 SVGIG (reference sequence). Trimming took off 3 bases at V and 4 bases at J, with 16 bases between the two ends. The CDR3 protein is CAWSLVGVDGANVLTF. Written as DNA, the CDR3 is TGTGCCTGGAGCCTAGTAGGGGTAGACGGGGCCAACGTCCTGACTTTC.

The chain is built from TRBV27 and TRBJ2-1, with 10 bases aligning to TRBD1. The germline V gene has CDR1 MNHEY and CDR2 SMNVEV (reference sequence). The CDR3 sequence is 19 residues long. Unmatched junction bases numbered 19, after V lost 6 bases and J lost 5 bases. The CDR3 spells CASSPVLPLSGTGDNEQFF. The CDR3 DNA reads TGTGCCAGCAGCCCGGTACTCCCCCTTTCCGGGACAGGGGACAATGAGCAGTTCTTC.

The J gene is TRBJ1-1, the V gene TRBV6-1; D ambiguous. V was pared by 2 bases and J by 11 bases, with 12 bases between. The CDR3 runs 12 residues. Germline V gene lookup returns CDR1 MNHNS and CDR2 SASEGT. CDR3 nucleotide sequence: TGTGCCAGCAGTGAACATCTAGTTGGTGCTTTCTTT. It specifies CASSEHLVGAFF.

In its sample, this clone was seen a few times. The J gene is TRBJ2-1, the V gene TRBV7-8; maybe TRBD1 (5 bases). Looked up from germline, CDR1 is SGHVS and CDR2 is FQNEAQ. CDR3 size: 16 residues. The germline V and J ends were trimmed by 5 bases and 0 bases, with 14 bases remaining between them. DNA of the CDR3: TGTGCCAGCAGCCCGACAGAGGCTAGCTCCTACAATGAGCAGTTCTTC. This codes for CASSPTEASSYNEQFF.

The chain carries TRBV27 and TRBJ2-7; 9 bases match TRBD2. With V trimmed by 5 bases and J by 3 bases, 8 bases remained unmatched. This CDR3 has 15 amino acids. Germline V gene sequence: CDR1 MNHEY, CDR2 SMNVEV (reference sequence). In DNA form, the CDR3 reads TGTGCCAGCAGTCCCAGCGGGGGGTATTACTACGAGCAGTACTTC. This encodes CASSPSGGYYYEQYF.

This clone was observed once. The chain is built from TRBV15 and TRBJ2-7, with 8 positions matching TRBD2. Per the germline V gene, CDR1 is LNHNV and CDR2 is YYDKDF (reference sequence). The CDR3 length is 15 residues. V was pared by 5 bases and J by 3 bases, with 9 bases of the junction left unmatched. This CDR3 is CATSLKAGVLYEQYF. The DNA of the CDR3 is TGTGCCACCAGCTTAAAAGCGGGGGTCCTCTACGAGCAGTACTTC.

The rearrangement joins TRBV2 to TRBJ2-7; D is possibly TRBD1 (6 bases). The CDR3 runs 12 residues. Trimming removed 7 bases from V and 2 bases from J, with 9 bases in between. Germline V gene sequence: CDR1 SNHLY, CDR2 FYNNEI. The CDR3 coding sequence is TGTGCCAGCAACAGGGCCGCCTACGAGCAGTACTTC. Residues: CASNRAAYEQYF.

In DNA form, the CDR3 reads TGCGCCAGCAGCTTGTTGGGCAGTCCCTACGAGCAGTACTTC. Its protein is CASSLLGSPYEQYF. J is TRBJ2-7 and V is TRBV5-1; D is undetermined. Trimming shortened V by 1 base and J by 2 bases, and 10 bases separated the two germline ends. The CDR3 length is 14 residues. Germline values: CDR1 SGHRS, CDR2 YFSETQ.

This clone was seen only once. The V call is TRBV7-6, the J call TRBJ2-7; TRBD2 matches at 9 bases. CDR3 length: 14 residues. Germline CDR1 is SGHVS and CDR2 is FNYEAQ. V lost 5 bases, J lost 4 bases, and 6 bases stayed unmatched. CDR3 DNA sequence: TGTGCCAGCAGCCCCTTAGCGGGGGATTACGAGCAGTACTTC. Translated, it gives CASSPLAGDYEQYF.

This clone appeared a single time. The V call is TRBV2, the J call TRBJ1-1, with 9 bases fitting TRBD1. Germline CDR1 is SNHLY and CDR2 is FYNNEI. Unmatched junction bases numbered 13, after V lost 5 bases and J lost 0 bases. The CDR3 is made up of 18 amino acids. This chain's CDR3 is CASSINLPGQGMNTEAFF. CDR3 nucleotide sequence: TGTGCCAGCAGTATCAACCTCCCGGGACAGGGAATGAACACTGAAGCTTTCTTT. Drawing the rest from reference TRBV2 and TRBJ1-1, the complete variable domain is EPEVTQTPSHQVTQMGQEVILRCVPISNHLYFYWYRQILGQKVEFLVSFYNNEISEKSEIFDDQFSVERPDGSNFTLKIRSTKLEDSAMYFCASSINLPGQGMNTEAFFGQGTRLTVV.

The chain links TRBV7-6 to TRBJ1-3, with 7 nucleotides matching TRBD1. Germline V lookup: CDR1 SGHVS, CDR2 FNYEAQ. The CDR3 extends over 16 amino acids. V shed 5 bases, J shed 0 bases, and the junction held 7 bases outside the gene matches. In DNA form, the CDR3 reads TGTGCCAGCAGCCCGAGACAGGGCCTCTCTGGAAACACCATATATTTT. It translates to CASSPRQGLSGNTIYF. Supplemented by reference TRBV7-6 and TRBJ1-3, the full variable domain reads GAGVSQSPRYKVTKRGQDVALRCDPISGHVSLYWYRQALGQGPEFLTYFNYEAQQDKSGLPNDRFSAERPEGSISTLTIQRTEQRDSAMYRCASSPRQGLSGNTIYFGEGSWLTVV.

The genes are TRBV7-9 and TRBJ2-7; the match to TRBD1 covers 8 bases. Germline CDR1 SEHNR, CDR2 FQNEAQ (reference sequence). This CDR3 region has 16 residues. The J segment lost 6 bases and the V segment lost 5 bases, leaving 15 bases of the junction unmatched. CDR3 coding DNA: TGTGCCAGCAGCCCCCACTTTGACAGGGGCCTAGCCGAGCAGTACTTC. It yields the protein CASSPHFDRGLAEQYF.